At least ten counts were recorded for the clone carrying this TCR beta chain. Its target is not known. TCRdb itself ran the reads through MiXCR, one entry per CDR3 protein. Of about 240,000 distinct CDR3 sequences listed, about 5.9% are singletons. The data were taken from a study of T cell repertoires in cytomegalovirus infection. Background on the study: Public TCR beta signatures indicated both CMV infection and matching HLA type. Study-wide points: HLA-C-restricted CMV-specific TCR beta clonotypes prevailed in the ex vivo response. Individuals carrying CMV plus the relevant HLA were identified by cumulative frequency of public TCR beta families.

Looked up from germline, CDR1 is LGHDT and CDR2 is YNNKEL (reference sequence). V trimming: 1 base; J trimming: 6 bases; junction bases outside the gene matches: 2. The CDR3 is 14 amino acids. The sequencing sample was made of PBMCs. The sequence derives from a human donor in good health (CMV status not recorded). Some clones in this sample may be carry-over from other donors' samples. The chain links TRBV3-1 to TRBJ2-7; 11 bases match TRBD1. The CDR3 reads CASSQGGTGGEQYF. The CDR3 region has the DNA TGTGCCAGCAGCCAAGGCGGGACAGGGGGCGAGCAGTACTTC.